This section outlines one T cell receptor (beta chain) sequence together with its context. Its target is unknown. This specimen comes from a study of T cell responses to AZD1222 COVID-19 vaccine. Study-level points and caveats: Donors skewed white British and female; clonal diversity was possibly underestimated. A rise in Spike-specific TCR breadth and depth followed two AZD1222 doses. Within unmutated variant regions lay the reported targets of nearly half of spike-specific TCRs. CD4 TCRs covered the whole spike, strongest at regions 160-218 and 743-854.

Some clones are missing from TCRdb's copy, which holds only in-frame ones; the method was immunoSEQ multiplex PCR. The repertoire holds about 140,000 clones, with about 90% as singletons. The receptor's source is an adult in good health. The starting material was peripheral blood, obtained on day 0 of AZD1222 vaccination.

This CDR3 is CASGGVPGATNEKLFF. As DNA, the CDR3 is TGCGCCAGCGGGGGAGTACCGGGCGCAACTAATGAAAAACTGTTTTTT. This chain uses TRBV10-2 with TRBJ1-4; possibly TRBD1 for D (5 bases). The CDR3 has 16 amino acids. The ends were cut back, 8 bases at V and 0 bases at J, with 16 bases in the middle. Germline CDR1 WSHSY, CDR2 SAAADI.